One sample yielded the 11 T cell receptor beta chains listed below, sequenced in a study of T cell changes during pregnancy in multiple sclerosis. Clones were read by immunoSEQ multiplex PCR, and TCRdb kept only the in-frame ones, dropping some. This sample has about 92,000 clones, with roughly nine tenths found just once. Sequenced here: peripheral blood, sampled in the first trimester of pregnancy. Receptors were obtained from a female donor with multiple sclerosis, enrolled in a pregnancy study.

The rearrangement joins TRBV29-1 to TRBJ2-5; 7 positions agree with TRBD1. J lost 3 bases, V lost 8 bases, and 9 bases had no gene match. CDR1 and CDR2 (germline): SQVTM, ANQGSEA. This CDR3 contains 13 residues. This chain's CDR3 is CSLLTGTEETQYF. CDR3 in DNA: TGCAGCCTCCTGACCGGGACAGAAGAGACCCAGTACTTC.

The CDR3 region is CASSLVPDSGYEQYF. DNA of the CDR3: TGTGCCAGCAGCTTAGTCCCGGATAGCGGCTACGAGCAGTACTTC. V gene TRBV7-8 combines with J gene TRBJ2-7, with a possible D match to TRBD2 (6 bases). Trimming left V 1 base short and J 3 bases short, with 13 bases between. The CDR3 runs to 15 residues. CDR1 SGHVS and CDR2 FQNEAQ come from the germline V gene.

The CDR3 region has the DNA TGTGCCAGCAGCCCGGCCCAATCAGGGAGCTACACCTTC. This gives the protein CASSPAQSGSYTF. This rearrangement joins TRBV4-2 to TRBJ1-2, with D maybe TRBD1 (5 bases). The germline V gene encodes CDR1 LGHNA and CDR2 YNFKEQ. The CDR3 loop spans 13 amino acids. Trimming pared 4 bases from V and 9 bases from J, leaving 15 bases between.

This chain uses TRBV5-1 with TRBJ2-7; TRBD1 is a possible D gene (6 bases). Germline CDR1 SGHRS, CDR2 YFSETQ. The CDR3 runs to 13 residues. V was shortened by 5 bases and J by 0 bases, with 9 bases between the two germline ends. The CDR3 DNA reads TGCGCCAGCAGACAGGACAGCTCCTACGAGCAGTACTTC. Residues: CASRQDSSYEQYF. Supplemented by reference TRBV5-1 and TRBJ2-7, the full variable domain reads KAGVTQTPRYLIKTRGQQVTLSCSPISGHRSVSWYQQTPGQGLQFLFEYFSETQRNKGNFPGRFSGRQFSNSRSEMNVSTLELGDSALYLCASRQDSSYEQYFGPGTRLTVT.

J is TRBJ2-1 and V is TRBV5-1; D might be TRBD2 (6 bases). The length of the CDR3 is 18 residues. V was cut by 2 bases and J by 5 bases, with 23 bases left in between. Germline values: CDR1 SGHRS, CDR2 YFSETQ. The CDR3 DNA follows: TGCGCCAGCAGCTTAGGACCGGGACTCATGGGGGTCCACAATGAGCAGTTCTTC. Its translation: CASSLGPGLMGVHNEQFF.

The CDR3 DNA sequence: TGTGCCTGGAGTGGTAGGGGTAATTCACCCCTCCACTTT. Encoded protein: CAWSGRGNSPLHF. The rearrangement joins TRBV30 to TRBJ1-6, with a tentative D call TRBD1 (5 bases). CDR1 is GTSNPN, CDR2 SVGIG, per germline (reference sequence). The V end was cut by 1 base, the J end by 6 bases, with 7 bases between. This CDR3 spans 13 amino acids.

V usage is TRBV28 and J usage is TRBJ1-1, with a tentative D call TRBD1 (6 bases). Germline loops: CDR1 MDHEN, CDR2 SYDVKM. The CDR3 has 14 amino acids. Trimming removed 8 bases from V and 4 bases from J, with 17 bases in between. The DNA of the CDR3 is TGTGCCAGCGGGGCACAGGGTGGGGGCACTGAAGCTTTCTTT. This sequence encodes CASGAQGGGTEAFF.

The rearrangement joins TRBV7-2 to TRBJ2-1, with 7 bases lining up with TRBD1. The V gene's germline CDR1 is SGHTA and CDR2 FQGNSA. This CDR3 contains 13 residues. The V and J ends lost 5 bases and 9 bases, in that order; junction bases with no gene match: 7. The DNA of the CDR3 is TGTGCCAGCAGCCCCTTGAACAGGGGTGAGCAGTTCTTC. Its translation: CASSPLNRGEQFF.

This chain connects TRBV11-2 to TRBJ1-2; the D is unclear. Germline assignment: CDR1 SGHAT and CDR2 FQNNGV. CDR3 length equals 15 residues. The V end lost 5 bases, the J end lost 6 bases, and 19 bases lay between the germline ends. The CDR3 coding sequence is TGTGCCAGCAGCCCAACCACAAAGCGGCGTGATGGCTACACCTTC. Residues: CASSPTTKRRDGYTF.

The J gene is TRBJ1-4, the V gene TRBV5-5; 7 bases fit TRBD1. With V trimmed by 4 bases and J by 2 bases, 5 bases remained unmatched. Germline V CDR1 and CDR2: SGHKS, YYEKEE (reference sequence). The CDR3 is 15 residues long. CDR3 sequence: CASSPTGTTNEKLFF. CDR3 bases: TGTGCCAGCAGCCCGACAGGGACGACTAATGAAAAACTGTTTTTT. Combining the CDR3 with reference TRBV5-5 and TRBJ1-4 gives the whole variable domain DAGVTQSPTHLIKTRGQQVTLRCSPISGHKSVSWYQQVLGQGPQFIFQYYEKEERGRGNFPDRFSARQFPNYSSELNVNALLLGDSALYLCASSPTGTTNEKLFFGSGTQLSVL.

This chain connects TRBV13 to TRBJ2-1; 9 positions match TRBD1. The CDR3 loop spans 15 amino acids. Germline CDR1 is PRHDT and CDR2 is FYEKMQ (reference sequence). Losses at the gene ends were 6 bases for V and 5 bases for J; bases not matched to a gene: 8. The CDR3 sequence: CASRYGQGFDNEQFF. DNA of the CDR3: TGTGCCAGCAGATACGGACAGGGGTTCGACAATGAGCAGTTCTTC.